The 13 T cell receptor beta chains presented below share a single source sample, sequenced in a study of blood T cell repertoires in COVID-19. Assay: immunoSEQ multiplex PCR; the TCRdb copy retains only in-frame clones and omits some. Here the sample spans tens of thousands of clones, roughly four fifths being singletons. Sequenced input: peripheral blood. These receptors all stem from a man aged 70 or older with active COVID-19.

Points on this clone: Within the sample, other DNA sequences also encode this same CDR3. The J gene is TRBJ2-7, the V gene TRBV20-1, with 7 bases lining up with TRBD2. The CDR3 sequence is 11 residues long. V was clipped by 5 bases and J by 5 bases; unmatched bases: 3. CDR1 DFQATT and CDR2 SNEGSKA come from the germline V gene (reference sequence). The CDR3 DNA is TGCAGTGCTTCTAGCGGCCACGAGCAGTACTTC. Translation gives CSASSGHEQYF.

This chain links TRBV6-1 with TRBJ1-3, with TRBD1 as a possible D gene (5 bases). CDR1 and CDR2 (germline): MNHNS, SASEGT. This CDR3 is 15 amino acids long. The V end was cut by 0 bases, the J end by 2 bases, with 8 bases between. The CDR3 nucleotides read TGTGCCAGCAGTGAAGCGCCAGGGCCTGGAAACACCATATATTTT. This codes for CASSEAPGPGNTIYF.

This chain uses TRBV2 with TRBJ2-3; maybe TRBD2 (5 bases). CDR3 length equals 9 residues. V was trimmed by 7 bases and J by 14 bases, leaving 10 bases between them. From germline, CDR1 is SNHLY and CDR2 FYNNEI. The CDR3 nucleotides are TGTGCCAGCACCAGCGGCCCGTATTTT. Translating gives CASTSGPYF. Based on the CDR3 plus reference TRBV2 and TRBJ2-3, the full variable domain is EPEVTQTPSHQVTQMGQEVILRCVPISNHLYFYWYRQILGQKVEFLVSFYNNEISEKSEIFDDQFSVERPDGSNFTLKIRSTKLEDSAMYFCASTSGPYFGPGTRLTVL.

The CDR3 DNA reads as TGCGCCAGCAGCCAACAAGGGACAGGGGATAGCAATCAGCCCCAGCATTTT. Protein: CASSQQGTGDSNQPQHF. The chain couples TRBV4-1 to TRBJ1-5; 10 nucleotides agree with TRBD1. Trimming removed 2 bases from V and 0 bases from J; junction bases left unmatched: 4. The germline V gene has CDR1 MGHRA and CDR2 YSYEKL. The CDR3 is made up of 17 amino acids.

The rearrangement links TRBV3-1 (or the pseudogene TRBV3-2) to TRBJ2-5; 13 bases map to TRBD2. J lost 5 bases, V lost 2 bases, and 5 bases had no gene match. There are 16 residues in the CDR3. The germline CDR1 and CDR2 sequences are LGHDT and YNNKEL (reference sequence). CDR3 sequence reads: CASSQWTSGGRETQYF. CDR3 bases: TGTGCCAGCAGCCAATGGACTAGCGGGGGACGGGAGACCCAGTACTTC.

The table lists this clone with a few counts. CDR3 nucleotide sequence: TGTGCCAGCAGCTTCGGGGGACAGGGGGTTTCACCCCTCCACTTT. Protein: CASSFGGQGVSPLHF. The V and J genes are TRBV7-9 and TRBJ1-6; TRBD1 matches 11 bases. This CDR3 is 15 amino acids long. Germline V lookup: CDR1 SEHNR, CDR2 FQNEAQ (reference sequence). Unmatched junction bases numbered 4, after V lost 3 bases and J lost 9 bases.

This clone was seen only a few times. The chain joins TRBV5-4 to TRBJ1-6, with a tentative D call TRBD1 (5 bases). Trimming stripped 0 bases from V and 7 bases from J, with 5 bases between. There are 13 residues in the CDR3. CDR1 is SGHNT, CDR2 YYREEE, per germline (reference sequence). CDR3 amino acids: CASSLEGNSPLHF. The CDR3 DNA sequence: TGTGCCAGCAGCTTGGAGGGGAATTCACCCCTCCACTTT.

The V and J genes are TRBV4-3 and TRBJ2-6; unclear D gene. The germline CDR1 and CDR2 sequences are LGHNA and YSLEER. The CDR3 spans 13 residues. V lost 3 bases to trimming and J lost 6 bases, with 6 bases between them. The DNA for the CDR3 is TGCGCCAGCAGCCACGGTGAGGCCAACGTCCTGACTTTC. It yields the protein CASSHGEANVLTF.

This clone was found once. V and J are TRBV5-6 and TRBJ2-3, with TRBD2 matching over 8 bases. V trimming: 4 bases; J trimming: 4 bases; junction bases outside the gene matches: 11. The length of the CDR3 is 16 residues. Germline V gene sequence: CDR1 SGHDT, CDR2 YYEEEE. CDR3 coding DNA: TGTGCCAGCAGCCCGGGGGGGCCTTTAGGGCCAGATACGCAGTATTTT. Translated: CASSPGGPLGPDTQYF.

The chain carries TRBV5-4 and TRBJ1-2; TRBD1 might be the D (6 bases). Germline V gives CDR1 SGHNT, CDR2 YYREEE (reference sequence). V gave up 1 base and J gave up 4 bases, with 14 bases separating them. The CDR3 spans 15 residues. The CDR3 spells CASSLTGSLGYGYTF. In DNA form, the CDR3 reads TGTGCCAGCAGCTTGACAGGGAGCTTGGGCTATGGCTACACCTTC.

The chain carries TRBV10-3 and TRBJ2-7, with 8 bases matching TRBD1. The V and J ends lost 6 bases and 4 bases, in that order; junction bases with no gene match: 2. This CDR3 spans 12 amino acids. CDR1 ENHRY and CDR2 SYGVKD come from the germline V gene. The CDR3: CAIRDRAYEQYF. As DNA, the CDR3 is TGTGCCATCAGGGACAGGGCTTACGAGCAGTACTTC.

The CDR3: CASSLGRVRTGELFF. As DNA, the CDR3 is TGTGCCAGCAGTTTGGGCAGGGTCCGCACCGGGGAGCTGTTTTTT. The chain couples TRBV27 to TRBJ2-2, with a weak D call TRBD1 (5 bases). The germline CDR1 and CDR2 sequences are MNHEY and SMNVEV (reference sequence). V was trimmed by 3 bases and J by 4 bases, leaving 12 bases between them. The CDR3 is 15 amino acids.

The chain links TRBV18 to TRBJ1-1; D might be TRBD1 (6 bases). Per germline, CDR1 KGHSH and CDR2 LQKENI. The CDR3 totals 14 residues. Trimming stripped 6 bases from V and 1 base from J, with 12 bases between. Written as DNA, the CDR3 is TGTGCCAGCTCTCCTGGACAGACGAACACTGAAGCTTTCTTT. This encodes CASSPGQTNTEAFF.